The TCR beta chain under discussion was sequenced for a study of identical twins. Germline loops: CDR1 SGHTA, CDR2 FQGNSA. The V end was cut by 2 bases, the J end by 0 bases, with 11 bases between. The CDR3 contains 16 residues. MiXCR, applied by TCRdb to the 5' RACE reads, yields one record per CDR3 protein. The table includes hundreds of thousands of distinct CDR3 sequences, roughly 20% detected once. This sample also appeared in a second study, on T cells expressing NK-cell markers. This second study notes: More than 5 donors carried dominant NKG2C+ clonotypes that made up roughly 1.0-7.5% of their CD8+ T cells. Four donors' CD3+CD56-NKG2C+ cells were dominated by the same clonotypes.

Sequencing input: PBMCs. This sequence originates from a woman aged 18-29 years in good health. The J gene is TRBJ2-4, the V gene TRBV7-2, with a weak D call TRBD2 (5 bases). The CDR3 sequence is CASSLSAVLAKNIQYF. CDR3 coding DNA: TGTGCCAGCAGCTTATCAGCGGTACTAGCCAAAAACATTCAGTACTTC.